One and the same sample provided the 10 T cell receptor beta chains below, sequenced in a study of control samples from healthy donors and cancer patients. The data were produced by immunoSEQ multiplex PCR, yet TCRdb's version contains in-frame clones alone and is incomplete. The sample carries around 120,000 clones, about nine tenths recorded once. The specimen sequenced was blood. The receptors stem from a man aged 40-49 years in good health.

This rearrangement joins TRBV3-1 (or the pseudogene TRBV3-2) to TRBJ1-2; D is possibly TRBD1 (5 bases). The CDR3 extends over 13 amino acids. Germline V CDR1 and CDR2: LGHDT, YNNKEL (reference sequence). V shed 6 bases and J shed 8 bases, with 16 bases lying between them. CDR3 nucleotide sequence: TGTGCCAGCAGTGACAGTATTTTATTAGGCTACACCTTC. This gives the protein CASSDSILLGYTF.

The rearrangement uses TRBV2 and TRBJ1-1; D possibly corresponds to TRBD1 (5 bases). V was trimmed by 7 bases and J by 0 bases, leaving 15 bases between them. CDR3 length: 15 amino acids. In germline, CDR1 is SNHLY, CDR2 FYNNEI. The CDR3 sequence: CASTRVPGVNTEAFF. The CDR3 coding sequence is TGTGCCAGCACCCGTGTGCCGGGGGTGAACACTGAAGCTTTCTTT. The whole variable domain, remainder taken from reference TRBV2 and TRBJ1-1, is EPEVTQTPSHQVTQMGQEVILRCVPISNHLYFYWYRQILGQKVEFLVSFYNNEISEKSEIFDDQFSVERPDGSNFTLKIRSTKLEDSAMYFCASTRVPGVNTEAFFGQGTRLTVV.

CDR3 in amino acids: CASSLGSGSNTEAFF. The CDR3 bases are TGTGCCAGCAGCTTAGGCTCAGGATCGAACACTGAAGCTTTCTTT. The chain has TRBV7-3 and TRBJ1-1; D call uncertain. V was shortened by 2 bases and J by 1 base, with 11 bases between the two germline ends. The CDR3 spans 15 residues. Looked up from germline, CDR1 is SGHTA and CDR2 is FQGTGA.

The chain uses TRBV13 and TRBJ2-1; the D is unclear. Trimming removed 2 bases from V and 3 bases from J, with 11 bases in between. Germline V lookup: CDR1 PRHDT, CDR2 FYEKMQ (reference sequence). The CDR3 has 15 amino acids. For the CDR3, the DNA is TGTGCCAGCAGCTTACCGGCAGGCGACTACAATGAGCAGTTCTTC. It codes for CASSLPAGDYNEQFF.

The chain couples TRBV19 to TRBJ1-3; D uncertain. Germline values: CDR1 LNHDA, CDR2 SQIVND (reference sequence). The ends were cut back, 6 bases at V and 2 bases at J, with 17 bases in the middle. CDR3 length: 16 amino acids. CDR3 DNA: TGTGCCAGTAGCCTAGCCCACCGGTCAGCTGGAAACACCATATATTTT. It translates to CASSLAHRSAGNTIYF.

DNA for the CDR3: TGCGCCAGCAGCCGCCGAACAGGGTCTCGCCTCATGAACACTGAAGCTTTCTTT. It translates to CASSRRTGSRLMNTEAFF. This sequence joins TRBV4-1 and TRBJ1-1; possible D gene TRBD1, 6 bases. CDR1 is MGHRA and CDR2 is YSYEKL in the germline V gene. CDR3 length equals 18 residues. V was clipped by 4 bases and J by 0 bases, with 21 bases between them.

J is TRBJ2-7 and V is TRBV30; no clear D. The CDR3 totals 13 residues. Germline CDR1 reads GTSNPN; CDR2 reads SVGIG (reference sequence). V lost 2 bases and J 3 bases, leaving 11 bases between the germline ends. The CDR3 DNA follows: TGTGCCTGGAGTCCAAACGCAGGCTACGAGCAGTACTTC. Amino acid sequence: CAWSPNAGYEQYF.

Written as DNA, the CDR3 is TGTGCCAGCAGCTCCGGGACGACTACGCCCTACGAGCAGTACTTC. Its protein product is CASSSGTTTPYEQYF. The chain links TRBV3-1 (or the pseudogene TRBV3-2) to TRBJ2-7; D tentatively reads TRBD1 or TRBD2 (5 bases each). Looked up from germline, CDR1 is LGHDT and CDR2 is YNNKEL (reference sequence). CDR3 size: 15 residues. With 5 bases removed from V and 2 bases from J, the gap between germline ends came to 16 bases.

This clone appeared a single time. The chain has TRBV11-3 and TRBJ1-5; 7 bases fit TRBD1. The germline V gene encodes CDR1 SGHNT and CDR2 YENEEA. After removal of 4 bases from V and 3 bases from J, the junction contained 12 bases not matched to a gene. The CDR3 runs to 17 residues. The chain's CDR3 is CASSSGSRQGYNQPQHF. DNA of the CDR3: TGTGCCAGCAGCTCGGGTTCTCGACAGGGCTACAATCAGCCCCAGCATTTT. The full variable domain, rest sourced from reference TRBV11-3 and TRBJ1-5, is EAGVVQSPRYKIIEKKQPVAFWCNPISGHNTLYWYLQNLGQGPELLIRYENEEAVDDSQLPKDRFSAERLKGVDSTLKIQPAELGDSAVYLCASSSGSRQGYNQPQHFGDGTRLSIL.

This rearrangement joins TRBV12-3 or TRBV12-4 to TRBJ1-2, with D possibly TRBD1 on 5 matching bases. V was cut by 1 base and J by 7 bases, with 10 bases left in between. This CDR3 comprises 13 residues. CDR3 nucleotide sequence: TGTGCCAGCAGTTTAGGAGGGGTTGGTGGCTACACCTTC. It codes for CASSLGGVGGYTF.